Listed below are T cell receptor beta chains from one sample, sequenced in a study of breast tumors, draining lymph nodes, adjacent tissues. Using its own MiXCR run on the multiplex PCR reads, TCRdb lists one record per CDR3 protein. The table lists approximately 130,000 distinct CDR3 sequences, around 24% of them singletons. The specimen sequenced was axillary lymph node tissue. The receptors were sampled from a female donor with breast cancer. Some clones in this sample may be carry-over from other donors' samples. The CDR3 runs from the conserved cysteine through the conserved F or W. The D gene is left open where the match is weak. Some rows have no size entry. The others give once, few or many, or a class for an expanded clone.

clone_size: few
j_call: TRBJ2-1
v_call: TRBV6-1
d_call: .
cdr3_aa: CASLGTYSGTTPYNEQFF
cdr3_nt: TGTGCCAGCCTGGGGACTTATTCCGGGACCACCCCCTACAATGAGCAGTTCTTC

clone_size: .
j_call: TRBJ2-4
v_call: TRBV12-3/TRBV12-4
d_call: .
cdr3_aa: CASTDGNIQYF
cdr3_nt: TGTGCCAGCACCGACGGAAACATTCAGTACTTC

clone_size: many
j_call: TRBJ2-7
v_call: TRBV3-1
d_call: TRBD2
cdr3_aa: CASSPGGDLSYEQYF
cdr3_nt: TGTGCCAGCAGCCCGGGGGGGGACCTTTCCTACGAGCAGTACTTC

clone_size: many
j_call: TRBJ2-1
v_call: TRBV9
d_call: TRBD2
cdr3_aa: CASSARTSGRFEQFF
cdr3_nt: TGTGCCAGCAGCGCCCGGACTAGCGGGAGGTTCGAGCAGTTCTTC

clone_size: .
j_call: TRBJ1-4
v_call: TRBV4-1
d_call: .
cdr3_aa: CASSLPRSGEDEKLFF
cdr3_nt: TGCGCCAGCAGCCTGCCCCGTTCTGGGGAGGATGAAAAACTGTTTTTT

clone_size: many
j_call: TRBJ2-7
v_call: TRBV7-9
d_call: .
cdr3_aa: CASSLTWQGTYEQYF
cdr3_nt: TGTGCCAGCAGCTTAACGTGGCAGGGCACCTACGAGCAGTACTTC

clone_size: .
j_call: TRBJ1-2
v_call: TRBV28
d_call: .
cdr3_aa: CASSYGGNYGYTF
cdr3_nt: TGTGCCAGCAGTTATGGGGGGAACTATGGCTACACCTTC

clone_size: many
j_call: TRBJ2-5
v_call: TRBV2
d_call: .
cdr3_aa: CASSEEGRGGTQYF
cdr3_nt: TGTGCCAGCAGTGAAGAAGGCAGGGGGGGGACCCAGTACTTC

clone_size: many
j_call: TRBJ2-5
v_call: TRBV5-8
d_call: TRBD2
cdr3_aa: CASSLAPLAGGLETQYF
cdr3_nt: TGTGCCAGCAGCTTGGCTCCACTAGCGGGAGGGTTAGAGACCCAGTACTTC

clone_size: few
j_call: TRBJ1-3
v_call: TRBV11-2
d_call: TRBD1
cdr3_aa: CASSLDRVISGNTIYF
cdr3_nt: TGTGCCAGCAGCTTGGACAGGGTTATCTCTGGAAACACCATATATTTT

clone_size: many
j_call: TRBJ1-2
v_call: TRBV5-6
d_call: .
cdr3_aa: CASSPMTSHGYTF
cdr3_nt: TGTGCCAGCAGCCCAATGACATCCCATGGCTACACCTTC

clone_size: .
j_call: TRBJ2-5
v_call: TRBV28
d_call: TRBD2
cdr3_aa: CASRMGGSRETQYF
cdr3_nt: TGTGCCAGCAGGATGGGGGGGAGTCGAGAGACCCAGTACTTC

clone_size: many
j_call: TRBJ2-5
v_call: TRBV6-2/TRBV6-3
d_call: .
cdr3_aa: CASSQTLGAPQYF
cdr3_nt: TGTGCCAGCAGCCAGACCCTAGGGGCCCCTCAGTACTTC

clone_size: .
j_call: TRBJ2-2
v_call: TRBV12-5
d_call: TRBD2
cdr3_aa: CASGFSTSGSGRAGELFF
cdr3_nt: TGTGCTAGTGGTTTCTCGACTAGCGGGAGTGGCCGGGCCGGGGAGCTGTTTTTT

clone_size: many
j_call: TRBJ1-5
v_call: TRBV20-1
d_call: .
cdr3_aa: CSARDRVGDNQPQHF
cdr3_nt: TGCAGTGCTAGAGACAGGGTCGGGGACAATCAGCCCCAGCATTTT

clone_size: many
j_call: TRBJ2-7
v_call: TRBV27
d_call: .
cdr3_aa: CASSATRFSYEQYF
cdr3_nt: TGTGCCAGCAGTGCGACACGTTTCTCCTACGAGCAGTACTTC

clone_size: many
j_call: TRBJ2-3
v_call: TRBV18
d_call: .
cdr3_aa: CASSPGPDTQYF
cdr3_nt: TGTGCCAGCTCACCGGGCCCAGATACGCAGTATTTT

clone_size: many
j_call: TRBJ2-1
v_call: TRBV5-8
d_call: TRBD2
cdr3_aa: CASRYSGRSSYNEQFF
cdr3_nt: TGTGCCAGCAGATATAGCGGGAGGAGCTCCTACAATGAGCAGTTCTTC

clone_size: many
j_call: TRBJ2-7
v_call: TRBV11-1
d_call: TRBD2
cdr3_aa: CASSLLAGSSGSVGDEQYF
cdr3_nt: TGTGCCAGCAGCTTATTGGCAGGGAGTAGCGGGAGCGTCGGGGACGAGCAGTACTTC

clone_size: many
j_call: TRBJ2-1
v_call: TRBV18
d_call: TRBD1
cdr3_aa: CASSPAGQGNNEQFF
cdr3_nt: TGTGCCAGCTCACCAGCAGGACAGGGAAACAATGAGCAGTTCTTC

clone_size: .
j_call: TRBJ1-4
v_call: TRBV20-1
d_call: .
cdr3_aa: CSAPDFSNEKLFF
cdr3_nt: TGCAGTGCGCCGGACTTCTCAAACGAAAAACTGTTTTTT

clone_size: few
j_call: TRBJ1-1
v_call: TRBV6-6
d_call: .
cdr3_aa: CASSYLGGTEAFF
cdr3_nt: TGTGCCAGCAGTTACTTGGGGGGCACTGAAGCTTTCTTT

clone_size: many
j_call: TRBJ2-6
v_call: TRBV12-5
d_call: .
cdr3_aa: CASGPGTSGANVLTF
cdr3_nt: TGTGCTAGTGGTCCGGGGACGTCTGGGGCCAACGTCCTGACTTTC

clone_size: many
j_call: TRBJ2-7
v_call: TRBV20-1
d_call: TRBD2
cdr3_aa: CSARGGASGVGEQYF
cdr3_nt: TGCAGTGCTAGGGGAGGAGCTAGCGGGGTCGGCGAGCAGTACTTC

clone_size: many
j_call: TRBJ2-7
v_call: TRBV19
d_call: TRBD1
cdr3_aa: CASSIRRRVGQGNYEQYF
cdr3_nt: TGTGCCAGTAGTATTAGAAGGAGGGTGGGACAGGGGAACTACGAGCAGTACTTC

clone_size: .
j_call: TRBJ1-1
v_call: TRBV30
d_call: .
cdr3_aa: CAWSVNRVAGNTEAFF
cdr3_nt: TGTGCCTGGAGTGTAAACAGGGTGGCGGGGAACACTGAAGCTTTCTTT

clone_size: once
j_call: TRBJ2-1
v_call: TRBV20-1
d_call: TRBD2
cdr3_aa: CSARGLGLAGGLSSYNEQFF
cdr3_nt: TGCAGTGCTAGAGGACTTGGGCTAGCGGGAGGCCTAAGCTCCTACAATGAGCAGTTCTTC

clone_size: many
j_call: TRBJ2-1
v_call: TRBV24-1
d_call: TRBD2
cdr3_aa: CATSDLGLAGEGEQFF
cdr3_nt: TGTGCCACCAGTGATTTGGGACTAGCGGGAGAGGGTGAGCAGTTCTTC

clone_size: .
j_call: TRBJ1-3
v_call: TRBV12-3/TRBV12-4
d_call: .
cdr3_aa: CASSSRALAGNTIYF
cdr3_nt: TGTGCCAGCAGTAGTCGGGCGCTCGCTGGAAACACCATATATTTT

clone_size: many
j_call: TRBJ2-7
v_call: TRBV6-2/TRBV6-3
d_call: .
cdr3_aa: CASKYSSYEQYF
cdr3_nt: TGTGCCAGCAAGTATTCTAGCTACGAGCAGTACTTC